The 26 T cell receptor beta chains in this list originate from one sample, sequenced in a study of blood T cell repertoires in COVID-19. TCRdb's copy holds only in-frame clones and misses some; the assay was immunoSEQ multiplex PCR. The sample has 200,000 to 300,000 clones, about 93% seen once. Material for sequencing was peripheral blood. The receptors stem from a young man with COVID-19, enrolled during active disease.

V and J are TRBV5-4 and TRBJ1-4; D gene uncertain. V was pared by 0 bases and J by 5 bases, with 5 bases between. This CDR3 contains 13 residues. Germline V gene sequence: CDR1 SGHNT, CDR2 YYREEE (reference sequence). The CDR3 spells CASSLAGNEKLFF. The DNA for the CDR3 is TGTGCCAGCAGCTTGGCCGGGAATGAAAAACTGTTTTTT. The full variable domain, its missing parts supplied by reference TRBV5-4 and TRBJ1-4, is ETGVTQSPTHLIKTRGQQVTLRCSSQSGHNTVSWYQQALGQGPQFIFQYYREEENGRGNFPPRFSGLQFPNYSSELNVNALELDDSALYLCASSLAGNEKLFFGSGTQLSVL.

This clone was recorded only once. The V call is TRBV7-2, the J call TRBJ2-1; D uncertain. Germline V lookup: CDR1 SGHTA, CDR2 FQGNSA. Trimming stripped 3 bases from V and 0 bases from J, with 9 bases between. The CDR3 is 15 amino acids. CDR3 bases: TGTGCCAGCAGCTTGGAGAAAAACTCCTACAATGAGCAGTTCTTC. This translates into CASSLEKNSYNEQFF.

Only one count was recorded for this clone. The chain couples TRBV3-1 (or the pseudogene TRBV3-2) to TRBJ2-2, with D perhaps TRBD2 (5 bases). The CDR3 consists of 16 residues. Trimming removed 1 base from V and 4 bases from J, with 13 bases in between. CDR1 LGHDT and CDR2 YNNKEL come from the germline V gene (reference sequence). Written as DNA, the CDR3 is TGTGCCAGCAGCCAAGTTATGAGGGCGATCACCGGGGAGCTGTTTTTT. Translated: CASSQVMRAITGELFF.

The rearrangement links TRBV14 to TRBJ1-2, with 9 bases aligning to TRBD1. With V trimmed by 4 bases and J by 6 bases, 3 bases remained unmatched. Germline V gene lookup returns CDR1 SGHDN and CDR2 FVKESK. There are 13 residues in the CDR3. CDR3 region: CASSPRQGDGYTF. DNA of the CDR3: TGTGCCAGCAGCCCACGACAGGGGGATGGCTACACCTTC.

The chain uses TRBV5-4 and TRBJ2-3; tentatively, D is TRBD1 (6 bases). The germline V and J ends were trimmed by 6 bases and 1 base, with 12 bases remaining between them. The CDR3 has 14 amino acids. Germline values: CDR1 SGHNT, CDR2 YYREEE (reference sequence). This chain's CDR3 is CASKGTYGTDTQYF. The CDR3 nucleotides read TGTGCCAGCAAAGGGACATATGGCACAGATACGCAGTATTTT.

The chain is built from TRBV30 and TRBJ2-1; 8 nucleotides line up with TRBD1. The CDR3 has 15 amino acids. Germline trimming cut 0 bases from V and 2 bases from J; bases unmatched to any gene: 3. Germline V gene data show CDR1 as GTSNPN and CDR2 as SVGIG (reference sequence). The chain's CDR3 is CAWSVTGGTYNEQFF. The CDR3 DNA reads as TGTGCCTGGAGTGTAACAGGGGGAACCTACAATGAGCAGTTCTTC.

This CDR3 is CASSESSGATEAFF. CDR3 DNA sequence: TGCGCCAGCAGTGAGTCGTCAGGGGCCACTGAAGCTTTCTTT. The rearrangement joins TRBV10-2 to TRBJ1-1; a possible D gene is TRBD1 (6 bases). CDR1 is WSHSY and CDR2 is SAAADI in the germline V gene. CDR3 length: 14 residues. Trimming took 0 bases from V and 4 from J, leaving 9 bases between them.

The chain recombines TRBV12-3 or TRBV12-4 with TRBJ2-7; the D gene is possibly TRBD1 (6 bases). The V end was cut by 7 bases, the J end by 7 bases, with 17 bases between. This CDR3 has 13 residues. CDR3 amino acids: CASKHRVEEEQYF. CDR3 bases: TGTGCCAGCAAGCACAGGGTAGAGGAGGAGCAGTACTTC.

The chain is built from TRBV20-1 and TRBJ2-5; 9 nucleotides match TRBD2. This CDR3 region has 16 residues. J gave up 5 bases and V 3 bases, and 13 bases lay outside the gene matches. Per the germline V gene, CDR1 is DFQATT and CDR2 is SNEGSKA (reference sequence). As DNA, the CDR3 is TGCAGTGCTAGTCGGGGAGCGGGGGGCTCTAGGGAGACCCAGTACTTC. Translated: CSASRGAGGSRETQYF.

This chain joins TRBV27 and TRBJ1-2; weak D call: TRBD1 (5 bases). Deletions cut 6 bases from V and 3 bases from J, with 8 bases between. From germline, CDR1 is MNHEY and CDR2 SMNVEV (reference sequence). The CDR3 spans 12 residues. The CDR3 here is CASRGRDYGYTF. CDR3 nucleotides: TGTGCCAGCAGGGGGCGAGACTATGGCTACACCTTC.

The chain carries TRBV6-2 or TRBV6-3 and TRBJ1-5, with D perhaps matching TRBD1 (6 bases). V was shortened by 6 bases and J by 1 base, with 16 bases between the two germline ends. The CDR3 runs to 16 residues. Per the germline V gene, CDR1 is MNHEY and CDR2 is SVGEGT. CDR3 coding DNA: TGTGCCAGCAGCCCTAGGGGGGGCGGCAGCAATCAGCCCCAGCATTTT. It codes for CASSPRGGGSNQPQHF.

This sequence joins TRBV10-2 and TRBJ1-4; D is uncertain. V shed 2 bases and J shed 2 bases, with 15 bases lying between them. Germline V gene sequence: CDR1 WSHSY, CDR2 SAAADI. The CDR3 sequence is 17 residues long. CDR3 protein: CASSEPLERVTNEKLFF. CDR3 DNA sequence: TGCGCCAGCAGTGAGCCGCTTGAGAGGGTTACTAATGAAAAACTGTTTTTT.

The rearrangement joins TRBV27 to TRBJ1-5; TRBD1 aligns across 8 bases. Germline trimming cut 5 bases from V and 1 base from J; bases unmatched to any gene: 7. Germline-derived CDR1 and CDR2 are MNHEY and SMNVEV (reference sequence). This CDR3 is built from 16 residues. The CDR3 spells CASSPGQGESNQPQHF. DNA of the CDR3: TGTGCCAGCAGTCCCGGACAGGGAGAAAGCAATCAGCCCCAGCATTTT.

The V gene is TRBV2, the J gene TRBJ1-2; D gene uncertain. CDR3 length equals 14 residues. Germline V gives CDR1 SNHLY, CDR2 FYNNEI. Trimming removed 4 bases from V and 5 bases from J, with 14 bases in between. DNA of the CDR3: TGTGCCAGCAGTGGGTCAGGCACAACTTATGGCTACACCTTC. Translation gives CASSGSGTTYGYTF.

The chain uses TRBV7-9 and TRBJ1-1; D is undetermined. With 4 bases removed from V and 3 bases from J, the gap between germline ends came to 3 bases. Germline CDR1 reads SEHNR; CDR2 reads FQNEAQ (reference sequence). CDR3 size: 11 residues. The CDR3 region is CASSSDTEAFF. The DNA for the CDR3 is TGTGCCAGCAGCTCAGACACTGAAGCTTTCTTT.

The CDR3 sequence: CASSDVSYEKLFF. The CDR3 DNA is TGTGCCAGCAGTGACGTCTCGTATGAAAAACTGTTTTTT. The chain combines TRBV25-1 with TRBJ1-4; D gene uncertain. From germline, CDR1 is MGHDK and CDR2 SYGVNS. V gave up 3 bases and J gave up 6 bases, with 8 bases separating them. This CDR3 region has 13 residues.

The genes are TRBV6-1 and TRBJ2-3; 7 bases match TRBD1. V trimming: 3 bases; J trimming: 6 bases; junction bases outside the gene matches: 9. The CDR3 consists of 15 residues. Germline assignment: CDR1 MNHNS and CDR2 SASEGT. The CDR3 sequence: CASSEFMSGGDTQYF. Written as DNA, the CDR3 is TGTGCCAGCAGTGAGTTTATGTCAGGGGGTGATACGCAGTATTTT.

The CDR3 region is CASSMDGDYGYTF. The CDR3 region has the DNA TGCGCCAGCAGCATGGACGGGGACTATGGCTACACCTTC. The chain carries TRBV5-1 and TRBJ1-2; D unclear. CDR3 size: 13 residues. Trimming left V 4 bases short and J 3 bases short, with 10 bases between. The germline gives CDR1 SGHRS, CDR2 YFSETQ.

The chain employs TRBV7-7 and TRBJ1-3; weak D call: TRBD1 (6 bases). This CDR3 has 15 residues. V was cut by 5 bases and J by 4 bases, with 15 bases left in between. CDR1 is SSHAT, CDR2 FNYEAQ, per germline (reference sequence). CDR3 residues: CASSPGRGRGNTIYF. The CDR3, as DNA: TGTGCCAGCAGCCCCGGGAGGGGGAGAGGAAACACCATATATTTT.

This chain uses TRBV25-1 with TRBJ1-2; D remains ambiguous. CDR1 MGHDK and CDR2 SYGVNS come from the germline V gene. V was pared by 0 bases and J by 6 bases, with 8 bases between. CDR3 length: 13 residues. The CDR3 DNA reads TGTGCCAGCAGTGAATATCTGAGGGATGGCTACACCTTC. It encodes CASSEYLRDGYTF.

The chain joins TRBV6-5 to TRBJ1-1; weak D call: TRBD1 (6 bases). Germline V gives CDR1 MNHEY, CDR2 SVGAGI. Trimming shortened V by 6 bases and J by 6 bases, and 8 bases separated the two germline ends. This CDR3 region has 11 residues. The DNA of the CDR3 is TGTGCCAGCAGACAGGGTTCTGAAGCTTTCTTT. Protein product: CASRQGSEAFF.

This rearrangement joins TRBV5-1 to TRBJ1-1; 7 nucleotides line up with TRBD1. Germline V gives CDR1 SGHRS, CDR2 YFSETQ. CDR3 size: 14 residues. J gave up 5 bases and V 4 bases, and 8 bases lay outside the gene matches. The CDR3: CASSPDRLGTEAFF. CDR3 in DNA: TGCGCCAGCAGCCCGGACAGGTTGGGGACTGAAGCTTTCTTT.

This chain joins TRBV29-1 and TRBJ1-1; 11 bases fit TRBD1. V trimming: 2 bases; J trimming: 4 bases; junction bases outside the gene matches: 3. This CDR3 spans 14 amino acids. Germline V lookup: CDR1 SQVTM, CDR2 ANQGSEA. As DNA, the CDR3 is TGCAGCGTTGAATTAGGGACAGGGGGCACTGAAGCTTTCTTT. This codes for CSVELGTGGTEAFF.

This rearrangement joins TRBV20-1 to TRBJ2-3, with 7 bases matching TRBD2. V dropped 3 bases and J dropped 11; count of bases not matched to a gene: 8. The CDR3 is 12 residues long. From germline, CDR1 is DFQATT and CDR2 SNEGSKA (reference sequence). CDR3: CSASVMRTRQYF. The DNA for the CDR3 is TGCAGTGCTAGTGTGATGAGGACTAGGCAGTATTTT.

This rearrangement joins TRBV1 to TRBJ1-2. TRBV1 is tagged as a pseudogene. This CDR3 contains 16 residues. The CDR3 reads CTSSQDSNCRNYGYTF. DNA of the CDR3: TGCACCAGCAGCCAAGATTCGAATTGTCGGAACTATGGCTACACCTTC.

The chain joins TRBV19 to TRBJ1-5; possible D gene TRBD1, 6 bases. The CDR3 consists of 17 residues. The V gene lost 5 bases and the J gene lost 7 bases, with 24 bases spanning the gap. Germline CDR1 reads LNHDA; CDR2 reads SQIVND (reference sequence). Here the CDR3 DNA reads TGTGCCAGTAGTCCTCTCCCCGGAGGCAGGGGAGAACAGCCCCAGCATTTT. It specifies CASSPLPGGRGEQPQHF.